The 30 T cell receptor beta chains presented below share a single source sample, sequenced in a study of cytomegalovirus exposure and HLA in healthy donors listed by TCRdb under 2017. The library was generated by the immunoSEQ multiplex PCR assay. The multiplex PCR relied on a mix of 60 forward primers for TCR Vbeta segments and 13 reverse primers for TCR Jbeta segments. Imported from immuneACCESS, the table was reduced by TCRdb to in-frame sequences with V and J called. These copies leave out some clones; in studies compared against another copy, an unresolved V gene accounts for under half, and the cause of the remainder is not known. The sample table records about 140,000 clones; 79% of these occur just once. 5% to 8.5% of the sample is in the top ten clones. Source material: PBMCs. The receptors were gathered from a man aged 35-49 years in good health and CMV-seropositive.

The chain recombines TRBV25-1 with TRBJ1-4, with TRBD1 identical over 7 bases. Unmatched junction bases numbered 6, after V lost 2 bases and J lost 6 bases. The germline V gene has CDR1 MGHDK and CDR2 SYGVNS. The CDR3 consists of 15 residues. DNA of the CDR3: TGTGCCAGCAGTGAACCTATCGGGACAGATGAAAAACTGTTTTTT. It translates to CASSEPIGTDEKLFF.

The gene calls are TRBV11-1 and TRBJ2-7; a possible D gene is TRBD1 (5 bases). The V gene's germline CDR1 is SGHAT and CDR2 FQDESV (reference sequence). The CDR3 has 15 amino acids. Trimming cost V 4 bases and J 2 bases, with 15 bases left between them. CDR3 coding DNA: TGTGCCAGCAGCTCCAGGACACCGAGCCCCTACGAGCAGTACTTC. Amino acid sequence: CASSSRTPSPYEQYF. The full variable domain, in which reference TRBV11-1 and TRBJ2-7 provide the parts outside the CDR3, is EAEVAQSPRYKITEKSQAVAFWCDPISGHATLYWYRQILGQGPELLVQFQDESVVDDSQLPKDRFSAERLKGVDSTLKIQPAELGDSAMYLCASSSRTPSPYEQYFGPGTRLTVT.

About this clone itself: Within the sample, other DNA sequences also encode this same CDR3. The chain uses TRBV5-1 and TRBJ2-2; maybe TRBD1 (5 bases). This CDR3 contains 14 residues. Germline V lookup: CDR1 SGHRS, CDR2 YFSETQ. Trimming took 0 bases from V and 7 from J, leaving 10 bases between them. The chain's CDR3 is CASSLGQGIGELFF. The CDR3 coding sequence is TGCGCCAGCAGCTTGGGTCAGGGTATCGGGGAGCTGTTTTTT. Full variable domain (remainder filled in from reference TRBV5-1 and TRBJ2-2): KAGVTQTPRYLIKTRGQQVTLSCSPISGHRSVSWYQQTPGQGLQFLFEYFSETQRNKGNFPGRFSGRQFSNSRSEMNVSTLELGDSALYLCASSLGQGIGELFFGEGSRLTVL.

The rearrangement uses TRBV6-1 and TRBJ1-2, with D possibly matching TRBD1 (5 bases). The V and J ends lost 5 bases and 2 bases respectively, with 9 bases between them. The CDR3 is 13 residues long. Germline assignment: CDR1 MNHNS and CDR2 SASEGT. CDR3: CASSRDSNYGYTF. CDR3 DNA sequence: TGTGCCAGCAGTAGGGACTCAAACTATGGCTACACCTTC.

This clone was detected only once. The chain recombines TRBV29-1 with TRBJ1-1; D may be TRBD1 (5 bases). Trimming took off 6 bases at V and 1 base at J, with 6 bases between the two ends. Germline lookup yields CDR1 SQVTM and CDR2 ANQGSEA. This CDR3 is built from 11 residues. The CDR3 bases are TGCAGCGTCCAGGGGAACACTGAAGCTTTCTTT. Translation: CSVQGNTEAFF.

V usage is TRBV18 and J usage is TRBJ2-1; 9 nucleotides align to TRBD2. This CDR3 is built from 15 residues. Germline CDR1 KGHSH, CDR2 LQKENI. The V and J ends lost 2 bases and 3 bases, in that order; junction bases with no gene match: 2. CDR3 in amino acids: CASSPASGIYNEQFF. The CDR3 DNA sequence: TGTGCCAGCTCACCAGCTAGCGGGATCTACAATGAGCAGTTCTTC.

This chain links TRBV13 with TRBJ2-2; D remains unclear. This CDR3 has 12 amino acids. V dropped 6 bases and J dropped 1 base, with 3 bases sitting between them. Germline V gene sequence: CDR1 PRHDT, CDR2 FYEKMQ (reference sequence). The CDR3 here is CASSRNTGELFF. The CDR3 DNA follows: TGTGCCAGCAGTCGGAACACCGGGGAGCTGTTTTTT.

This clone was counted once. The rearrangement joins TRBV7-8 to TRBJ1-3; no clear D. CDR3 length: 15 residues. The V and J ends lost 0 bases and 6 bases respectively, with 12 bases between them. CDR1 is SGHVS and CDR2 is FQNEAQ in the germline V gene. As DNA, the CDR3 is TGTGCCAGCAGCTTAGCGATGGGAGGATCAAACACCATATATTTT. Encoded protein: CASSLAMGGSNTIYF.

The chain is built from TRBV19 and TRBJ2-7; 13 nucleotides align to TRBD2. Germline CDR1 reads LNHDA; CDR2 reads SQIVND (reference sequence). After removal of 6 bases from V and 3 bases from J, the junction contained 14 bases not matched to a gene. The CDR3 covers 18 residues. CDR3 coding DNA: TGTGCCAGTAGCCATGGCACCGGGACTAGCGGGATTATCTACGAGCAGTACTTC. This codes for CASSHGTGTSGIIYEQYF.

The CDR3 is CASSSLAGGNYNEQFF. Here the CDR3 DNA reads TGTGCCAGCAGCTCCCTAGCGGGAGGGAATTACAATGAGCAGTTCTTC. J is TRBJ2-1 and V is TRBV7-3; the match to TRBD2 covers 12 bases. CDR1 is SGHTA, CDR2 FQGTGA, per germline. The length of the CDR3 is 16 residues. Trimming took 4 bases from V and 4 from J; bases not matched to a gene: 5.

The chain joins TRBV19 to TRBJ2-5; 9 nucleotides line up with TRBD2. With 1 base clipped from V and 4 bases from J, the junction kept 7 bases outside the gene matches. The CDR3 extends over 16 amino acids. Germline CDR1 and CDR2: LNHDA and SQIVND (reference sequence). CDR3 nucleotide sequence: TGTGCCAGTAGTATAGTGGGCGGGAGGGCCCGAGAGACCCAGTACTTC. Translating it yields CASSIVGGRARETQYF.

The gene calls are TRBV29-1 and TRBJ2-1; D is possibly TRBD1 (6 bases). Trimming removed 3 bases at V and 7 bases at J, with 7 bases between. CDR3 length: 11 amino acids. Germline V gene sequence: CDR1 SQVTM, CDR2 ANQGSEA. In DNA form, the CDR3 reads TGCAGCGTTGACAGGGGTAATGAGCAGTTCTTC. Translation gives CSVDRGNEQFF.

This rearrangement joins TRBV6-4 to TRBJ2-3, with 8 bases identical to TRBD2. The V and J ends lost 4 bases and 4 bases, in that order; junction bases with no gene match: 7. The CDR3 runs to 15 residues. Germline CDR1 reads MRHNA; CDR2 reads SNTAGT. In DNA, the CDR3 is TGTGCCAGCAGTGCGACTAGCGATCCGTCAGATACGCAGTATTTT. This codes for CASSATSDPSDTQYF.

The chain joins TRBV29-1 to TRBJ2-5, with no clear D. Germline V gene data show CDR1 as SQVTM and CDR2 as ANQGSEA. V lost 2 bases to trimming and J lost 8 bases, with 9 bases between them. The CDR3 is 11 residues long. The CDR3 sequence is CSVEFRLTQYF. DNA for the CDR3: TGCAGCGTTGAATTTCGCCTAACCCAGTACTTC. Drawing the rest from reference TRBV29-1 and TRBJ2-5, the complete variable domain is SAVISQKPSRDICQRGTSLTIQCQVDSQVTMMFWYRQQPGQSLTLIATANQGSEATYESGFVIDKFPISRPNLTFSTLTVSNMSPEDSSIYLCSVEFRLTQYFGPGTRLLVL.

This clone was recorded a few times. The V and J genes are TRBV27 and TRBJ2-7; D is unclear. The CDR3 extends over 12 amino acids. Deletions cut 4 bases from V and 2 bases from J, with 6 bases between. Germline loops: CDR1 MNHEY, CDR2 SMNVEV (reference sequence). CDR3 in amino acids: CASSSGAYEQYF. CDR3 nucleotide sequence: TGTGCCAGCAGTTCGGGTGCCTACGAGCAGTACTTC.

This clone was counted between two and nine times. The rearrangement uses TRBV6-6 and TRBJ1-1; D is possibly TRBD1 (5 bases). The CDR3 has 13 amino acids. CDR1 MNHNY and CDR2 SVGAGI come from the germline V gene (reference sequence). The germline V and J ends were trimmed by 5 bases and 7 bases, with 14 bases remaining between them. Here the CDR3 DNA reads TGTGCCAGCAGTGCCCGACAGAGACTTGAAGCTTTCTTT. As protein: CASSARQRLEAFF.

The chain has TRBV7-9 and TRBJ1-6; 7 nucleotides agree with TRBD1. CDR3 length: 14 amino acids. The V segment lost 6 bases and the J segment 8 bases; nucleotides outside the gene matches: 7. Germline V lookup: CDR1 SEHNR, CDR2 FQNEAQ (reference sequence). The CDR3 DNA reads as TGTGCCAGCAGTACCCGGGACAGCTATTCACCCCTCCACTTT. This encodes CASSTRDSYSPLHF.

The chain couples TRBV19 to TRBJ2-7; perhaps TRBD2 as D (5 bases). The CDR3 is made up of 15 amino acids. Trimming removed 3 bases at V and 1 base at J, with 13 bases between. Per germline, CDR1 LNHDA and CDR2 SQIVND (reference sequence). The CDR3 protein is CASSITIASSYEQYF. DNA for the CDR3: TGTGCCAGTAGTATCACCATAGCGTCGTCCTACGAGCAGTACTTC.

The chain combines TRBV6-1 with TRBJ2-1; TRBD2 agrees at 8 bases. Looked up from germline, CDR1 is MNHNS and CDR2 is SASEGT. The CDR3 is made up of 14 amino acids. After removal of 6 bases from V and 3 bases from J, the junction contained 4 bases not matched to a gene. The CDR3 loop is CASSPLAVYNEQFF. The CDR3 bases are TGTGCCAGCAGCCCACTAGCGGTCTACAATGAGCAGTTCTTC.

The chain recombines TRBV18 with TRBJ1-1, with 7 bases identical to TRBD1. Trimming took 2 bases from V and 3 from J; bases not matched to a gene: 6. This CDR3 spans 15 amino acids. The germline CDR1 and CDR2 sequences are KGHSH and LQKENI. CDR3 region: CASSPYDRVDTEAFF. The DNA for the CDR3 is TGTGCCAGCTCACCATACGACAGGGTGGACACTGAAGCTTTCTTT.

V usage is TRBV5-1 and J usage is TRBJ2-7; 11 nucleotides agree with TRBD2. V dropped 8 bases and J dropped 7; count of bases not matched to a gene: 14. Germline CDR1 is SGHRS and CDR2 is YFSETQ. The CDR3 consists of 15 residues. The CDR3 nucleotides are TGCGCCAGTTCTCACATAGCGGGAGGGCCGAAGGAGCAGTACTTC. Its translation: CASSHIAGGPKEQYF.

This clone showed up just once. V and J are TRBV21-1 and TRBJ1-3. TRBV21-1 is recorded as a pseudogene. The CDR3 sequence is 17 residues long. Written as DNA, the CDR3 is TGTGCCAGCAGCGAACAAAGACCCGCTTCGGGTGGAAACACCATATATTTT. It specifies CASSEQRPASGGNTIYF.

The V gene is TRBV6-1, the J gene TRBJ2-1, with 13 bases that match TRBD2. The CDR3 runs to 17 residues. Germline V gives CDR1 MNHNS, CDR2 SASEGT. Trimming took 0 bases from V and 4 from J; bases not matched to a gene: 3. The CDR3 nucleotides read TGTGCCAGCAGTGAAGCCCCGACTAGCGGGGGGTACAATGAGCAGTTCTTC. This sequence encodes CASSEAPTSGGYNEQFF.

In regard to this clone: A read error may produce the germline difference seen at one junction end. This sequence joins TRBV6-1 and TRBJ1-3; no definite D call. Germline V gene lookup returns CDR1 MNHNS and CDR2 SASEGT. The CDR3 is 15 residues long. DNA for the CDR3: TGTGCCAGCGATCCCGGGGTTATCGCTGGGAACACCATATATTTT. Its protein is CASDPGVIAGNTIYF.

The chain has TRBV5-6 and TRBJ2-3; TRBD2 matches at 8 bases. CDR1 is SGHDT and CDR2 is YYEEEE in the germline V gene. The CDR3 loop spans 16 amino acids. V lost 0 bases to trimming and J lost 5 bases; unmatched junction nucleotides: 8. In DNA form, the CDR3 reads TGTGCCAGCAGCTTGGGACTAGCGCAAAGGGGAGATACGCAGTATTTT. It yields the protein CASSLGLAQRGDTQYF.

In this sample, this clone turned up once. The chain recombines TRBV5-1 with TRBJ2-5; TRBD2 agrees at 15 bases. CDR3 length: 16 residues. V shed 4 bases and J 5 bases; nucleotides not matched to a gene: 6. Germline assignment: CDR1 SGHRS and CDR2 YFSETQ. This chain's CDR3 is CASSPGLAGGSETQYF. The CDR3 region has the DNA TGCGCCAGCAGCCCGGGACTAGCGGGAGGAAGTGAGACCCAGTACTTC.

The chain couples TRBV19 to TRBJ2-5; TRBD1 agrees at 8 bases. The CDR3 extends over 16 amino acids. J gave up 4 bases and V 7 bases, and 14 bases lay outside the gene matches. CDR1 is LNHDA and CDR2 is SQIVND in the germline V gene (reference sequence). The CDR3 sequence: CASTPMPGQGPETQYF. In DNA form, the CDR3 reads TGTGCCAGTACCCCGATGCCAGGACAGGGACCAGAGACCCAGTACTTC.

This chain uses TRBV30 with TRBJ1-5; tentative D call: TRBD1 (6 bases). Trimming stripped 2 bases from V and 0 bases from J, with 11 bases between. Germline assignment: CDR1 GTSNPN and CDR2 SVGIG (reference sequence). There are 15 residues in the CDR3. The CDR3 sequence: CAWSLRGHSNQPQHF. CDR3 sequence (DNA): TGTGCCTGGAGTCTCAGGGGTCATAGCAATCAGCCCCAGCATTTT.

The chain uses TRBV30 and TRBJ2-5; 9 nucleotides line up with TRBD2. The end of the DNA fits TRBJ2-7 better, so the J call may be wrong. The germline V gene encodes CDR1 GTSNPN and CDR2 SVGIG (reference sequence). The CDR3 is 15 residues long. CDR3 sequence: CAWSAGLAGSYEQYF. CDR3 DNA: TGTGCCTGGAGTGCGGGACTAGCAGGGTCCTACGAGCAGTACTTC.

This chain links TRBV15 with TRBJ1-1; a weak D match, TRBD1 (5 bases). Between the trimmed V and J ends, which lost 1 base and 0 bases, there was a span of 6 bases. The CDR3 loop spans 14 amino acids. Germline lookup yields CDR1 LNHNV and CDR2 YYDKDF (reference sequence). The DNA of the CDR3 is TGTGCCACCAGCAGAGGGGGCGTGAACACTGAAGCTTTCTTT. It specifies CATSRGGVNTEAFF.